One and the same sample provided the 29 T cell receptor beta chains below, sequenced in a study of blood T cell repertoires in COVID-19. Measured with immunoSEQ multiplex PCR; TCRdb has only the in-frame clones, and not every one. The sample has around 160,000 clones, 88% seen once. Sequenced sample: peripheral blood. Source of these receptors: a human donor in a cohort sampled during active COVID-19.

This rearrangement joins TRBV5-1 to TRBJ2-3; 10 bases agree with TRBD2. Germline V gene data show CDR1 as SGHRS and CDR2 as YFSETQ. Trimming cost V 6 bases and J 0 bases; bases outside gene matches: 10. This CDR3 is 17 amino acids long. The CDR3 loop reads CASNKASSGGSTDTQYF. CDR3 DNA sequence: TGCGCCAGCAACAAAGCTAGTAGCGGGGGGAGCACAGATACGCAGTATTTT.

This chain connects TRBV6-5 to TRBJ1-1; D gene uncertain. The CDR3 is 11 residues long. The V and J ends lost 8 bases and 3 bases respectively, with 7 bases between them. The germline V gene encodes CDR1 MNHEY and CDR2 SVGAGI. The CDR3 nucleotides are TGTGCCAGCGCAGTCTACACTGAAGCTTTCTTT. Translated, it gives CASAVYTEAFF.

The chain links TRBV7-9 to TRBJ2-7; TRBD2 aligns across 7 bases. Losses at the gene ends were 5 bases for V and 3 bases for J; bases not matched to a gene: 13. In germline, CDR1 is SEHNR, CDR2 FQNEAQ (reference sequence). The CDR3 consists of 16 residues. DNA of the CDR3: TGTGCCAGCAGCCCTTCTCCGGGACTACGCGGCTACGAGCAGTACTTC. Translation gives CASSPSPGLRGYEQYF.

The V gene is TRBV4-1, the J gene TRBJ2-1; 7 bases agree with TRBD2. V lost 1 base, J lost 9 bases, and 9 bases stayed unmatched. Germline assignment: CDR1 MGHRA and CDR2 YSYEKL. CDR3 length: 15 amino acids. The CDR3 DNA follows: TGCGCCAGCAGCCAAGCGGCACTAGCGAGGAGTGAGCAGTTCTTC. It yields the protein CASSQAALARSEQFF.

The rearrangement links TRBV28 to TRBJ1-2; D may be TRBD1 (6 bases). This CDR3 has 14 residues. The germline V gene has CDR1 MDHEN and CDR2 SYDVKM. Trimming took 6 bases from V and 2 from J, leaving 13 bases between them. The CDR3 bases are TGTGCCAGCAGCACACCGACAGGAAACTATGGCTACACCTTC. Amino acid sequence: CASSTPTGNYGYTF.

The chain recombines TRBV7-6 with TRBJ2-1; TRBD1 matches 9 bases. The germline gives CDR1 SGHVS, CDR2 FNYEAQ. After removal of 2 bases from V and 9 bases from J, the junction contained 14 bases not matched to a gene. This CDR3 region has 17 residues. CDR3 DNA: TGTGCCAGCAGCTTACGTAGGCCGGGACAGGGCTTCACTGAGCAGTTCTTC. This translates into CASSLRRPGQGFTEQFF.

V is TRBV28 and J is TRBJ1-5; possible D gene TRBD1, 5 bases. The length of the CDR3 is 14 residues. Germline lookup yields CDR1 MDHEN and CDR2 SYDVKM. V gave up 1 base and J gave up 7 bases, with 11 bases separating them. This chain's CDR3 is CASSLSNGGQPQHF. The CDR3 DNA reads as TGTGCCAGCAGTTTATCTAACGGGGGACAGCCCCAGCATTTT.

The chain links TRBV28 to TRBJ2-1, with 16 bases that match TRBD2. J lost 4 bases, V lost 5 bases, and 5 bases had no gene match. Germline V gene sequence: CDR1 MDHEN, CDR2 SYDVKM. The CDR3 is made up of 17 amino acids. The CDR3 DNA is TGTGCCAGCAGTCCGGGACTAGCGGGAGGGCCGTACAATGAGCAGTTCTTC. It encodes CASSPGLAGGPYNEQFF.

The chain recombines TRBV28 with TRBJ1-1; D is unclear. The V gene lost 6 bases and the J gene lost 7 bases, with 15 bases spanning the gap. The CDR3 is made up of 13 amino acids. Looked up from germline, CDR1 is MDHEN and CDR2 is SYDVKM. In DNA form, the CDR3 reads TGTGCCAGCAGCCTTGCTCGCCCTAGTGAAGCTTTCTTT. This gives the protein CASSLARPSEAFF.

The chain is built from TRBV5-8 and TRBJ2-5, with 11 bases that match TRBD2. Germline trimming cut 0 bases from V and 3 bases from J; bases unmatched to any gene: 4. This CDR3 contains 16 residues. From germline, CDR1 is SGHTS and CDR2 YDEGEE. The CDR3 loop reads CASSLEATSGEETQYF. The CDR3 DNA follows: TGTGCCAGCAGCTTGGAGGCGACTAGCGGGGAAGAGACCCAGTACTTC.

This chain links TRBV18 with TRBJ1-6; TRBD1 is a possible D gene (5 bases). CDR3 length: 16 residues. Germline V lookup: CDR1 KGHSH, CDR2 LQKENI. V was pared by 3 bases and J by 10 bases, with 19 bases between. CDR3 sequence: CASSPTGGTSRSPLHF. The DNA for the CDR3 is TGTGCCAGCTCACCGACGGGCGGGACTAGTAGGTCACCCCTCCACTTT.

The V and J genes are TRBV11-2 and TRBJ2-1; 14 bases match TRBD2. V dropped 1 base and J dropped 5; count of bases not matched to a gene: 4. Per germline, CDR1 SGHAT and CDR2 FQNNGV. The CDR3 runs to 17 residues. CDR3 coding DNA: TGTGCCAGCAGCTTAGGTCAGACTAGCGGGGGGGACAATGAGCAGTTCTTC. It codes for CASSLGQTSGGDNEQFF.

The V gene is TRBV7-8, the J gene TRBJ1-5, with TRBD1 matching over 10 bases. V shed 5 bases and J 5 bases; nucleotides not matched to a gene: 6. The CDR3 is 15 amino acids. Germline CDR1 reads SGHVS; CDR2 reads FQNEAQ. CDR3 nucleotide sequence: TGTGCCAGCAGCCGAGACAGGGGGCATGATCAGCCCCAGCATTTT. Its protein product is CASSRDRGHDQPQHF. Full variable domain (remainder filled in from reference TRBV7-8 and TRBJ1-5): GAGVSQSPRYKVAKRGQDVALRCDPISGHVSLFWYQQALGQGPEFLTYFQNEAQLDKSGLPSDRFFAERPEGSVSTLKIQRTQQEDSAVYLCASSRDRGHDQPQHFGDGTRLSIL.

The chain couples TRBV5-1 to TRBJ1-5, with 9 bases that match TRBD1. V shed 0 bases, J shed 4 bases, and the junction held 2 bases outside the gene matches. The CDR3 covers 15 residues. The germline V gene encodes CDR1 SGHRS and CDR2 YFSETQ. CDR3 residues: CASSLGDRGNQPQHF. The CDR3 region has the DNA TGCGCCAGCAGCTTGGGTGACAGGGGGAATCAGCCCCAGCATTTT.

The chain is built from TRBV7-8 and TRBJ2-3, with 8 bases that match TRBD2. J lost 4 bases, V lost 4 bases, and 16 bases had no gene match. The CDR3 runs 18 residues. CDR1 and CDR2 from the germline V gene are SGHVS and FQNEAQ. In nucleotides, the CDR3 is TGTGCCAGCAGCTCCGATCGCAGGAACGGGGGGGCCTCAGATACGCAGTATTTT. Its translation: CASSSDRRNGGASDTQYF.

The CDR3 bases are TGCGCCAGCAGTGATGCCCGGGGGGGCGAAGAGACCCAGTACTTC. Residues: CASSDARGGEETQYF. The rearrangement links TRBV10-2 to TRBJ2-5; TRBD2 agrees at 8 bases. Germline V lookup: CDR1 WSHSY, CDR2 SAAADI. The trim removed 3 bases at V and 3 bases at J, leaving 6 bases unmatched. The CDR3 loop spans 15 amino acids.

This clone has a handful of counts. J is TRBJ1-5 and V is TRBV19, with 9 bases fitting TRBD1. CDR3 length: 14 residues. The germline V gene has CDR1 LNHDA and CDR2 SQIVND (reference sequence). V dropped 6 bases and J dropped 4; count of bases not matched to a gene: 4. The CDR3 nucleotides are TGTGCCAGTAGCGGGACAGGGTCTAATCAGCCCCAGCATTTT. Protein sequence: CASSGTGSNQPQHF.

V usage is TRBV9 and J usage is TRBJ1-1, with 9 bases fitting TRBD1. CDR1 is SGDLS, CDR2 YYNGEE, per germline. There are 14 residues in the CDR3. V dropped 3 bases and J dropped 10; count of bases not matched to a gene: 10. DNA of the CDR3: TGTGCCAGCAGCGGGCCGGTACAGGGGGCCCTAGCTTTCTTT. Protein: CASSGPVQGALAFF.

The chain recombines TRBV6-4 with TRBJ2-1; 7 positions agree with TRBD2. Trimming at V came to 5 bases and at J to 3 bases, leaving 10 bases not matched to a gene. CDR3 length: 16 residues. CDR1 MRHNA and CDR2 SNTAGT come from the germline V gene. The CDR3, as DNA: TGTGCCAGCAGTCCCTCGATAGCGGGCATCTACAATGAGCAGTTCTTC. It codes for CASSPSIAGIYNEQFF.

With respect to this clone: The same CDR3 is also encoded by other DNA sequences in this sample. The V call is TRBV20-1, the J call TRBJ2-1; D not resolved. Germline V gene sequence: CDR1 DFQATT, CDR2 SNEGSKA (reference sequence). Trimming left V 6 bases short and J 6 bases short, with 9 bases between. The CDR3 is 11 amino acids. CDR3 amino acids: CSATQFNEQFF. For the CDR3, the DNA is TGCAGTGCAACACAATTCAATGAGCAGTTCTTC.

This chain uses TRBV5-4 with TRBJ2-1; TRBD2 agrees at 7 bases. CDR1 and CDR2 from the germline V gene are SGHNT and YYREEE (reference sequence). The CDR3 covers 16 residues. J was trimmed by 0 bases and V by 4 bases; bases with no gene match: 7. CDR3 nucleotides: TGTGCCAGCAGCAAATCTAGCGGCGGCTCCTACAATGAGCAGTTCTTC. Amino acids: CASSKSSGGSYNEQFF.

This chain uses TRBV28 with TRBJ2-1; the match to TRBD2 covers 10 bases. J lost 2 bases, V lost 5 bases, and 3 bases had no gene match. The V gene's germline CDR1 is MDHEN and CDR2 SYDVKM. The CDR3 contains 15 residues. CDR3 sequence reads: CASSRTSGTYNEQFF. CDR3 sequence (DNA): TGTGCCAGCAGTAGGACTAGCGGCACCTACAATGAGCAGTTCTTC.

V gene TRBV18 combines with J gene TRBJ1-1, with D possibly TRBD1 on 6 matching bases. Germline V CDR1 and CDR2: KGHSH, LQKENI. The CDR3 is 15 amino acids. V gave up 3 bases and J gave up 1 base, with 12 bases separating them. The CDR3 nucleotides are TGTGCCAGCTCACCGGAGACAGGAAAGAACACTGAAGCTTTCTTT. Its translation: CASSPETGKNTEAFF.

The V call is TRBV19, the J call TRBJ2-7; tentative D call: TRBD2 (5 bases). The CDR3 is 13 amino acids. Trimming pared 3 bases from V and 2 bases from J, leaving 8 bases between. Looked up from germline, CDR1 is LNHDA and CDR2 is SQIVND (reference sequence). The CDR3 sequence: CASSIDYAYEQYF. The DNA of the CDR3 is TGTGCCAGTAGTATTGACTACGCCTACGAGCAGTACTTC.

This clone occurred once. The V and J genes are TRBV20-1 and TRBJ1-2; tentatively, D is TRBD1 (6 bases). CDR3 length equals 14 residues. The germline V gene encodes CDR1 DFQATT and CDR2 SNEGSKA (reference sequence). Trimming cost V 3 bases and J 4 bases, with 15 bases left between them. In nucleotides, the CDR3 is TGCAGTGCTAGTCAGGCAGGGGCTGTCTATGGCTACACCTTC. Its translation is CSASQAGAVYGYTF.

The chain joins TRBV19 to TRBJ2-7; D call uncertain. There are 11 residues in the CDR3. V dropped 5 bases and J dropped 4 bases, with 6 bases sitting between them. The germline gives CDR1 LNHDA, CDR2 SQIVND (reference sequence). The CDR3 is CASSFAYEQYF. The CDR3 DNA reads TGTGCCAGTAGTTTCGCGTACGAGCAGTACTTC.

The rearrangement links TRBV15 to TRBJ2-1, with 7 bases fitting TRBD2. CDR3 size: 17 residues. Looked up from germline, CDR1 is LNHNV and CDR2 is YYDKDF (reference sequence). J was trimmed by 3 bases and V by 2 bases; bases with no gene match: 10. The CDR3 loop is CATSRIPQRDLYNEQFF. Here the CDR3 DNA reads TGTGCCACCAGCAGAATTCCCCAGCGGGACCTCTACAATGAGCAGTTCTTC.

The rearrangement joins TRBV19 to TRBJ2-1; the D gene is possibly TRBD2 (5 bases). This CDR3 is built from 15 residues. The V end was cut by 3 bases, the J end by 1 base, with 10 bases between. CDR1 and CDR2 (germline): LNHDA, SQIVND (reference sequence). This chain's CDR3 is CASSIKGSSYNEQFF. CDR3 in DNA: TGTGCCAGTAGTATTAAAGGGAGTTCCTACAATGAGCAGTTCTTC.

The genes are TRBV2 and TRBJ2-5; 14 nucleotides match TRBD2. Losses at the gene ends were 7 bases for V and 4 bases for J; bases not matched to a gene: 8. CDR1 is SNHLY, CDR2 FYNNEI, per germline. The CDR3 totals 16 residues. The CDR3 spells CASTKRTSGRRETQYF. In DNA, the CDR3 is TGTGCCAGCACCAAAAGGACTAGCGGGAGGAGAGAGACCCAGTACTTC.